Presented here are 18 T cell receptor beta chains from one specimen sequenced in a study of T cell repertoires in cytomegalovirus infection. These TCRs are of unknown antigen specificity. MiXCR was run by TCRdb on the reads, yielding one entry per CDR3 protein. The sample has about 770,000 distinct CDR3 sequences, about 29% seen once. The sample here was cultured CD8+ T cells from PBMCs, taken from culture after CMV antigen stimulation. The source is a human donor in good health (CMV status not recorded). Some clones in this sample may be carry-over from other donors' samples.

V and J are TRBV12-3 or TRBV12-4 and TRBJ2-1; D is unresolved. V lost 3 bases, J lost 9 bases, and 6 bases lay in between. The CDR3 runs to 11 residues. The CDR3 DNA sequence: TGTGCCAGCAGTTTCAAGCGTGAGCAGTTCTTC. Protein: CASSFKREQFF.

The chain recombines TRBV29-1 with TRBJ1-2; 7 bases line up with TRBD1. V dropped 7 bases and J dropped 2; count of bases not matched to a gene: 7. This CDR3 has 13 amino acids. CDR1 is SQVTM, CDR2 ANQGSEA, per germline. The DNA of the CDR3 is TGCAGCGCTCGGGACAGTGACAACTATGGCTACACCTTC. Its protein product is CSARDSDNYGYTF. Full variable domain (rest looked up from reference TRBV29-1 and TRBJ1-2): SAVISQKPSRDICQRGTSLTIQCQVDSQVTMMFWYRQQPGQSLTLIATANQGSEATYESGFVIDKFPISRPNLTFSTLTVSNMSPEDSSIYLCSARDSDNYGYTFGSGTRLTVV.

The chain combines TRBV29-1 with TRBJ1-1, with a possible D match to TRBD1 (6 bases). Germline V gene lookup returns CDR1 SQVTM and CDR2 ANQGSEA. V lost 1 base, J lost 4 bases, and 19 bases lay in between. This CDR3 is built from 16 residues. CDR3 in amino acids: CSVEAAPRGAPTEAFF. CDR3 in DNA: TGCAGCGTTGAAGCTGCCCCGCGGGGGGCGCCCACTGAAGCTTTCTTT.

This clonotype was detected only a few times. The chain employs TRBV7-8 and TRBJ2-1, with D uncertain. Germline CDR1 is SGHVS and CDR2 is FQNEAQ. The CDR3 has 17 amino acids. V was shortened by 5 bases and J by 0 bases, with 17 bases between the two germline ends. The CDR3 sequence is CASSAHLPQSSYNEQFF. CDR3 nucleotides: TGTGCCAGCAGCGCTCACTTGCCCCAAAGCTCCTACAATGAGCAGTTCTTC.

The chain is built from TRBV11-2 and TRBJ2-1; 9 positions agree with TRBD1. With 5 bases clipped from V and 4 bases from J, the junction kept 9 bases outside the gene matches. This CDR3 has 16 amino acids. Germline V gene sequence: CDR1 SGHAT, CDR2 FQNNGV. The CDR3 loop reads CASSPNRQGVYNEQFF. The CDR3 DNA reads TGTGCCAGCAGCCCAAACCGACAGGGGGTGTACAATGAGCAGTTCTTC.

The chain links TRBV6-5 to TRBJ1-3, with unresolved D. The ends were cut back, 2 bases at V and 0 bases at J, with 14 bases in the middle. The CDR3 runs 17 residues. Germline V gene data show CDR1 as MNHEY and CDR2 as SVGAGI. This CDR3 is CASSYLTRMNSGNTIYF. The CDR3 DNA reads as TGTGCCAGCAGTTACCTTACTCGGATGAACTCTGGAAACACCATATATTTT.

This clonotype was found many times. The rearrangement links TRBV7-8 to TRBJ2-7, with D unclear. Trimming took off 8 bases at V and 1 base at J, with 9 bases between the two ends. This CDR3 has 12 amino acids. Germline CDR1 and CDR2: SGHVS and FQNEAQ. The CDR3 sequence is CASQEGSYEQYF. The CDR3 DNA sequence: TGTGCCAGCCAAGAAGGATCCTACGAGCAGTACTTC.

This chain uses TRBV6-5 with TRBJ1-2, with D perhaps TRBD1 (6 bases). The CDR3 is 15 residues long. Between the trimmed V and J ends, which lost 4 bases and 3 bases, there was a span of 15 bases. Germline V gene data show CDR1 as MNHEY and CDR2 as SVGAGI. CDR3 protein: CASSFHRERDYGYTF. CDR3 nucleotide sequence: TGTGCCAGCAGTTTTCACAGGGAGCGGGACTATGGCTACACCTTC.

This clonotype has just a few counts. The rearrangement uses TRBV7-8 and TRBJ1-2; 9 nucleotides agree with TRBD1. J was trimmed by 1 base and V by 1 base; bases with no gene match: 10. CDR3 length: 18 residues. Germline values: CDR1 SGHVS, CDR2 FQNEAQ. CDR3 DNA: TGTGCCAGCAGCTTAGTGGACAGGGGCCTTCATTTTAACTATGGCTACACCTTC. Its protein is CASSLVDRGLHFNYGYTF.

The chain joins TRBV2 to TRBJ1-5; the D is unclear. In germline, CDR1 is SNHLY, CDR2 FYNNEI. The CDR3 length is 17 residues. V was shortened by 3 bases and J by 1 base, with 16 bases between the two germline ends. CDR3 sequence: CASSEGSRIKSNQPQHF. In DNA, the CDR3 is TGTGCCAGCAGTGAGGGAAGTAGGATTAAGAGCAATCAGCCCCAGCATTTT.

This clonotype came up a few times. The chain joins TRBV6-2 or TRBV6-3 to TRBJ2-7; TRBD1 might be the D (5 bases). The CDR3 extends over 15 amino acids. Germline V gene data show CDR1 as MNHEY and CDR2 as SVGEGT. The V gene lost 4 bases and the J gene lost 3 bases, with 16 bases spanning the gap. CDR3 region: CASSFSTEAGYEQYV. The CDR3 DNA reads TGTGCCAGCAGTTTCTCGACAGAGGCTGGCTACGAGCAGTACGTC.

CDR3 loop: CSAGGGTDTQYF. The CDR3 bases are TGCAGTGCCGGGGGGGGCACAGATACGCAGTATTTT. This chain connects TRBV20-1 to TRBJ2-3, with TRBD2 matching over 8 bases. The CDR3 extends over 12 amino acids. Germline V gives CDR1 DFQATT, CDR2 SNEGSKA (reference sequence). The V gene end was trimmed by 6 bases and the J gene end by 1 base; junction bases not matched to a gene: 0.

In its sample, this clonotype was seen a few times. This chain joins TRBV7-9 and TRBJ1-4, with 7 bases fitting TRBD1. The V segment lost 6 bases and the J segment 8 bases; nucleotides outside the gene matches: 3. The V gene's germline CDR1 is SEHNR and CDR2 FQNEAQ (reference sequence). CDR3 size: 12 residues. CDR3 region: CASRGQREKLFF. DNA of the CDR3: TGTGCCAGCAGGGGACAGAGAGAAAAACTGTTTTTT.

The rearrangement joins TRBV9 to TRBJ1-1, with D perhaps matching TRBD1 (5 bases). CDR3 length: 14 amino acids. Germline V CDR1 and CDR2: SGDLS, YYNGEE. V dropped 6 bases and J dropped 1 base, with 13 bases sitting between them. The CDR3 region has the DNA TGTGCCAGCACCCCGGGGGGGAGGAACACTGAAGCTTTCTTT. Translating it yields CASTPGGRNTEAFF.

This clonotype showed up just a few times. The chain combines TRBV27 with TRBJ2-5; TRBD1 agrees at 7 bases. The CDR3 runs to 11 residues. Germline CDR1 MNHEY, CDR2 SMNVEV (reference sequence). The CDR3 here is CATRGMETQYF. Here the CDR3 DNA reads TGTGCGACCAGGGGGATGGAGACCCAGTACTTC.

Ten or more counts support this clonotype. The chain recombines TRBV4-1 with TRBJ2-5; 10 bases fit TRBD2. The CDR3 consists of 17 residues. V was clipped by 3 bases and J by 0 bases; unmatched bases: 7. Germline V gives CDR1 MGHRA, CDR2 YSYEKL. The CDR3 nucleotides are TGCGCCAGCAGCCAGGGGACTAGCGACCCATACCAAGAGACCCAGTACTTC. This sequence encodes CASSQGTSDPYQETQYF.

The V gene is TRBV6-6, the J gene TRBJ1-4, with TRBD1 matching over 7 bases. Germline CDR1 and CDR2: MNHNY and SVGAGI (reference sequence). This CDR3 comprises 15 residues. With V trimmed by 2 bases and J by 4 bases, 4 bases remained unmatched. The CDR3 sequence is CASSYVQGDNEKLFF. CDR3 bases: TGTGCCAGCAGTTACGTTCAGGGGGATAATGAAAAACTGTTTTTT.

This chain links TRBV28 with TRBJ2-3; 11 bases map to TRBD2. Germline-derived CDR1 and CDR2 are MDHEN and SYDVKM. With V trimmed by 5 bases and J by 2 bases, 3 bases remained unmatched. CDR3 length equals 15 residues. The CDR3 spells CASSTSGGDTDTQYF. The DNA of the CDR3 is TGTGCCAGCAGTACTAGCGGGGGAGACACAGATACGCAGTATTTT.